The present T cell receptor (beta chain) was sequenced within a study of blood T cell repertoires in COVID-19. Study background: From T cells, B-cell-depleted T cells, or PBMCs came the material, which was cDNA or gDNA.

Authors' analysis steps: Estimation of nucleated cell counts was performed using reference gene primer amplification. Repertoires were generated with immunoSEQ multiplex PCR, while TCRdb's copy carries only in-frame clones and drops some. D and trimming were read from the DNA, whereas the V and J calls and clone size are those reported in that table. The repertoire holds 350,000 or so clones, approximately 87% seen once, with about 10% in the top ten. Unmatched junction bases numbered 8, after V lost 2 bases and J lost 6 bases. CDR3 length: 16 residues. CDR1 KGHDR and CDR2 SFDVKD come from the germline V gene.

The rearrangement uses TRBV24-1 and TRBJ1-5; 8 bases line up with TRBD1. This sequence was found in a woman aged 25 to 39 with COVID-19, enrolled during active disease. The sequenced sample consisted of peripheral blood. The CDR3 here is CATSDSDRGGGQPQHF. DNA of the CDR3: TGTGCCACCAGTGATTCTGACAGGGGAGGAGGTCAGCCCCAGCATTTT.